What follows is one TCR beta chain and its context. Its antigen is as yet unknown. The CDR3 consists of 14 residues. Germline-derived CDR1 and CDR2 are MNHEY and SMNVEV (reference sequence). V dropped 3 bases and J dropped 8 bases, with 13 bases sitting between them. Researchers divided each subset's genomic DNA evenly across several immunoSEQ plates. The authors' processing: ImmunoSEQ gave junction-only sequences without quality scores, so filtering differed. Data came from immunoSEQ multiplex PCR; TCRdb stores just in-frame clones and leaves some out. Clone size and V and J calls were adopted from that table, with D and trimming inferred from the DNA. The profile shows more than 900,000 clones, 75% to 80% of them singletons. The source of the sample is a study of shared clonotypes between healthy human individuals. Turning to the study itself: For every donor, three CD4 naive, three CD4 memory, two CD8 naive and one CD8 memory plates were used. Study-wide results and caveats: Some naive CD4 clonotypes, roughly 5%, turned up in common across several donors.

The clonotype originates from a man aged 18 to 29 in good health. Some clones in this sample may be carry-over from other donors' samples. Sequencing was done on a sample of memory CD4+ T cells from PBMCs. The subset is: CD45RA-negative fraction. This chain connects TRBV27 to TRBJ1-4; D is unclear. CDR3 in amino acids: CASSFTLRREKLFF. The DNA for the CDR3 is TGTGCCAGCAGTTTCACCCTAAGGCGGGAAAAACTGTTTTTT.